This T cell receptor beta chain was captured in a study of persistence of HIV-infected CD4 T cells (dated by TCRdb to the early 2020s). Background for the entire study: CMV- and HIV-1 Gag-responding CD4+ T cells were isolated from ART-treated individuals so that antigen-driven clonal expansion of HIV-1-infected cells could be examined. The median time participants had been on suppressive ART was about eight years. Peripheral blood samples of up to 180 mL were collected at multiple time points, except for a couple of participants, who underwent leukapheresis at a single time point. The clonality of all cells in each sorted population was measured by TCRbeta sequencing, and the clonality of infected cells was measured by proviral sequencing. In the cross-participant TCR cluster analysis, eight or nine participants were included for CMV and roughly seven participants were included for Gag. Overall results and qualifications from the work: The study involved few individuals and tested only a limited range of antigens. A correlation was observed between TCR oligoclonality and proviral oligoclonality within the same sorted populations. Significantly lower TCRbeta richness was observed in CMV- and Gag-responding cells than in anti-CD3/anti-CD28-responding cells, and higher oligoclonality was observed in CMV-responding cells than in CD3/CD28-stimulated and Gag-responding cells. Antigen-responding cells were enriched for degenerate expanded CDR3beta sequences, which suggests convergent selection of CD4+ responses to CMV and Gag. Restriction of bulk TCR analyses to the rare CMV-responding cells that actually carried HIV-1 proviruses was not possible.

TCRbeta repertoires were sequenced from genomic DNA with the immunoSEQ hsTCRB assay version 4 in survey mode. Genomic DNA was diluted to 8 to 10 ng/uL, using up to about 1 ug per sample for TCRbeta sequencing. Regarding the original processing steps: Analysis of the TCRbeta data was done in ImmunoSeq Analyzer 3.0, and diversity was computed on productive nucleotide rearrangements. Using the Immunarch R package, lower-bound TCR diversity was estimated with the improved Chao index and clonality was estimated with the Gini coefficient. Different nucleotide rearrangements encoding the same CDR3beta amino acid sequence were treated as distinct clonotypes. Differential abundance analysis identified TCRbeta sequences significantly enriched in antigen-responding cells relative to anti-CD3/anti-CD28-activated cells. GLIPH2 grouped TCRs by predicted peptide-MHC specificity, both within each participant and across combined participant data sets. Not all clones reach the TCRdb copy of this immuneACCESS table, which keeps in-frame sequences only. Checked studies attribute under half of the gap to unresolved V genes and leave the rest unexplained. V and J calls plus clone size are reproduced from that table; the DNA served to infer D and trimming. The sample table contains approximately 65,000 clones; only one count was recorded for 70% to 75% of them. The ten largest account for about 1.5% of the sample.

V is cut by 2 bases and J by 1 base, and the space between the germline ends is 9 bases. From a lookup of the germline V gene, CDR1 and CDR2 are SGHRS and YFSETQ. The CDR3, cysteine through phenylalanine, is 15 amino acids long. CDR3 DNA is the only sequence kept; it has 45 bases, read in frame from the first base. A remark on this clone: Its antigen is unknown. Base quality data are lacking; no much larger clone is found one base away.

Interpreted using the paper, the treatment or condition label stands for: suppressive antiretroviral therapy. Cells were stimulated with a pool of overlapping HIV-1 Gag 15-mer peptides at around 0.91 ug per peptide per mL. Nonresponding CD40L-negative CD69-negative CD45RO-high memory CD4+ T cells were sorted as memory populations depleted of antigen-responding cells. Participants were HIV-1-infected adults who started suppressive ART during chronic infection. For at least 4 years, the participants' plasma HIV-1 RNA had been undetectable, below 50 copies/mL. To be included, a participant needed positive CMV serology and a CD4+ T cell count above 400 cells/uL. Before stimulation, PBMCs were isolated using density centrifugation and then depleted of CD8+ T cells. Stimulation of CD8-depleted PBMCs was carried out for approximately 17 hours with anti-CD28/CD49d costimulation, CD40-blocking antibody and enfuvirtide, to prevent new infections. Cell sorting was performed on a Beckman Coulter MoFlo Legacy or XDP sorter, and dead cells were excluded with propidium iodide. Genomic DNA was extracted using the QIAamp DNA Mini Kit for samples with more than one million cells and using the Quick-DNA Microprep Kit for all other samples.

The sequence was collected from an adult man with HIV who was CMV-seropositive. The chain is encoded by TRBV5-1 joined to TRBJ2-2, and the D gene may be TRBD1, 6 bases matching. The sample in question was CD4+ T cells sorted from PBMCs after roughly 18-hour stimulation, obtained from a patient who received antiretroviral therapy. The cell subset or site label for this specimen denotes: CD40L-CD69- CD45RO-high memory CD4 T cells not responding to Gag peptides. The DNA sequence is as follows: TGCGCCAGCAGCTTCGGGACACGGAACACCGGGGAGCTGTTTTTT. Translated, it gives CASSFGTRNTGELFF.